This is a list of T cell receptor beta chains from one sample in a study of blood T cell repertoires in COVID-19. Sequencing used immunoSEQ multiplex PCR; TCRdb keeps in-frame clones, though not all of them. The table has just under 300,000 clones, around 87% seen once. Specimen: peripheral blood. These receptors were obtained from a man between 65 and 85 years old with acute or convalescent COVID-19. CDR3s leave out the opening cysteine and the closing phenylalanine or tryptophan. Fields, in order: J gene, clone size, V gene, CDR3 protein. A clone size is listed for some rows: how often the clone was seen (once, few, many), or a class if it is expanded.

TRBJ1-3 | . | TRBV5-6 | ASSREGGGNTIY
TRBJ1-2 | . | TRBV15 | ATSRPTGFYGYT
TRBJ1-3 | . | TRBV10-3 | AIRGTGGSGNTIY
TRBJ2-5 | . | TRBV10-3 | AITPGLTETQY
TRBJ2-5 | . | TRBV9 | ASSASGRGQETQY
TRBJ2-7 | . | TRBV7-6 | ASSLTGGSPYEQY
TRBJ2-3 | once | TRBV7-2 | ASSLSRDTQY
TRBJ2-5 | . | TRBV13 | ASSLPGAQETQY
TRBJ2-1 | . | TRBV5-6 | ASSRGASGSYNEQF
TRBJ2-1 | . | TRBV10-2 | ASSEVLGYAF
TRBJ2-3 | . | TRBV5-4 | ASGAGGSTDTQY
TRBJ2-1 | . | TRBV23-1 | ASSYGPLAAALSGEQF
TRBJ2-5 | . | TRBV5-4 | ASSLGALRGQETQY
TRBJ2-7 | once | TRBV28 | ASSFSIRVNEQY
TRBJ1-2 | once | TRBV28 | ASSSSSGGRGYT
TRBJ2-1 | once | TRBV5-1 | ASSLPGDEQF
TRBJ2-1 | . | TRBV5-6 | ASSLVDRWNEQF
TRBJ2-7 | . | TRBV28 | ASSLSSGGVIYEQY
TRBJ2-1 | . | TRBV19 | ASSSRQQSDNEQF
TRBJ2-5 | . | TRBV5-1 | ASSLVGGAQIQETQY
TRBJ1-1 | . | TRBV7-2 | ASSLEETPNTEAF
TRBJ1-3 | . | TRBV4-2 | ASSQVGRGNTIY
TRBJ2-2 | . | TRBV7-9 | ASSYGVPGELF
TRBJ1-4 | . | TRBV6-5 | ASSYTDRVEKLF
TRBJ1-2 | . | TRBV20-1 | SASPGYGYT
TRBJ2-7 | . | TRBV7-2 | ASSGGGSHYEQY
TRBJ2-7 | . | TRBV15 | ATSDRVSYEQY